The following is a T cell receptor beta chain sequence with its context. The sample is drawn from a study of T cell changes during pregnancy in multiple sclerosis. The CDR3 has 16 amino acids. Per germline, CDR1 SEHNR and CDR2 FQNEAQ (reference sequence). Unmatched junction bases numbered 7, after V lost 3 bases and J lost 1 base. The protocol was immunoSEQ multiplex PCR, while the TCRdb copy is restricted to in-frame clones and leaves out a portion. Among roughly 40,000 clones listed, 88% were seen once. Sequenced material: CD4+ T cells from peripheral blood mononuclear cells, taken before pregnancy. The rearrangement uses TRBV7-9 and TRBJ2-3; 7 bases are shared with TRBD1. The receptor was derived from a female donor with multiple sclerosis, enrolled in a pregnancy study. The CDR3 DNA reads as TGTGCCAGCAGCTTGGGGTCCCAGGGGGGCACAGATACGCAGTATTTT. This codes for CASSLGSQGGTDTQYF.